Listed here is a single TCR beta chain. Its matching antigen is unknown. The junction had 7 bases not matched to a gene; V was cut back by 3 bases and J by 4 bases. Looked up from germline, CDR1 is DFQATT and CDR2 is SNEGSKA (reference sequence). The CDR3 totals 14 residues. The sample belongs to a study of post-analysis software for immune sequencing data. Study observations and caveats: Four to six TRBV segments were more frequent in patients than controls; TRBV5-6, TRBV5-1 and TRBV20-1 belonged to this group. A significant reduction in normalized Chao1 diversity was observed in multiple sclerosis patients versus controls.

The TCR beta cDNA libraries carried unique molecular identifiers. In TCRdb, the PCR reads were re-called with MiXCR into one record per CDR3 protein. This sample has about 160,000 distinct CDR3 sequences, with about 37% found just once. The chain has TRBV20-1 and TRBJ2-5, with TRBD2 matching over 8 bases. This sample comprised blood, obtained after autologous hematopoietic stem cell transplantation. This sequence originates from a girl under 18 with multiple sclerosis. The CDR3 loop is CSASAGGPRETQYF. As DNA, the CDR3 is TGCAGTGCTAGTGCGGGAGGCCCTCGAGAGACCCAGTACTTC.